The next 14 T cell receptor beta chains were all read from a single sample in a study of T cell changes during pregnancy in multiple sclerosis. Sequenced by immunoSEQ multiplex PCR; TCRdb stores in-frame clones only, minus some. The table shows under 50,000 clones, with 90% occurring only once. The material was CD4+ T cells from peripheral blood mononuclear cells, obtained in the first trimester of pregnancy. The origin of the receptors is a female donor in good health, enrolled as a control in a pregnancy study.

The table lists this clone with a count of one. The chain links TRBV9 to TRBJ2-3; D gene ambiguous. Germline CDR1 and CDR2: SGDLS and YYNGEE. The CDR3 length is 12 residues. Trimming pared 3 bases from V and 3 bases from J, leaving 5 bases between. The CDR3 nucleotides are TGTGCCAGCAGCGCGTTGACAGATACGCAGTATTTT. Its translation: CASSALTDTQYF.

This clone was seen more than once but under ten times. This rearrangement joins TRBV5-1 to TRBJ1-3; D ambiguous. Germline-derived CDR1 and CDR2 are SGHRS and YFSETQ. V was cut by 4 bases and J by 0 bases, with 8 bases left in between. This CDR3 comprises 14 residues. The CDR3 nucleotides read TGCGCCAGCAGCGCGGGGAACTCTGGAAACACCATATATTTT. It codes for CASSAGNSGNTIYF.

This chain links TRBV28 with TRBJ2-7; D is unclear. Germline V lookup: CDR1 MDHEN, CDR2 SYDVKM. Trimming took off 8 bases at V and 1 base at J, with 18 bases between the two ends. CDR3 length equals 15 residues. This chain's CDR3 is CASGSLTAPSYEQYF. CDR3 coding DNA: TGTGCCAGCGGCTCTCTTACAGCTCCATCCTACGAGCAGTACTTC.

The chain links TRBV4-3 to TRBJ2-1, with TRBD1 as a possible D gene (5 bases). The CDR3 runs to 16 residues. CDR1 is LGHNA and CDR2 is YSLEER in the germline V gene. The V end lost 4 bases, the J end lost 0 bases, and 13 bases lay between the germline ends. CDR3 DNA: TGCGCCAGCAGCCCAGGGCAGGCGAGCTCCTACAATGAGCAGTTCTTC. This gives the protein CASSPGQASSYNEQFF.

The rearrangement joins TRBV7-6 to TRBJ2-3; D perhaps matches TRBD1 (5 bases). The CDR3 is 12 amino acids. Germline CDR1 is SGHVS and CDR2 is FNYEAQ. V lost 2 bases to trimming and J lost 5 bases, with 5 bases between them. This CDR3 is CASSLTGDTQYF. The CDR3 bases are TGTGCCAGCAGCTTAACAGGAGATACGCAGTATTTT.

This clone came up a few times. The J gene is TRBJ2-2, the V gene TRBV7-2; D remains unclear. CDR1 and CDR2 (germline): SGHTA, FQGNSA. Deletions cut 2 bases from V and 2 bases from J, with 9 bases between. The CDR3 is made up of 15 amino acids. The CDR3 protein is CASSLRLPNTGELFF. CDR3 DNA sequence: TGTGCCAGCAGCTTAAGACTTCCCAACACCGGGGAGCTGTTTTTT.

The chain uses TRBV6-5 and TRBJ2-3, with TRBD1 as a possible D gene (5 bases). The CDR3 is 14 amino acids. Between the trimmed V and J ends, which lost 6 bases and 2 bases, there was a span of 12 bases. CDR1 MNHEY and CDR2 SVGAGI come from the germline V gene. The CDR3 nucleotides read TGTGCCAGCAGGCCCGACAGAGCCACAGATACGCAGTATTTT. Amino acids: CASRPDRATDTQYF.

In its sample, this clone was seen once. The rearrangement links TRBV7-2 to TRBJ1-2, with a possible D match to TRBD1 (5 bases). There are 13 residues in the CDR3. With 5 bases removed from V and 5 bases from J, the gap between germline ends came to 12 bases. CDR1 and CDR2 (germline): SGHTA, FQGNSA. DNA of the CDR3: TGTGCCAGCAGCCCCACTCAGGGATATGGCTACACCTTC. This translates into CASSPTQGYGYTF.

J is TRBJ2-3 and V is TRBV21-1; the table assigns TRBD2, which was not confirmed against the DNA. TRBV21-1 is labeled a pseudogene. The CDR3 has 18 amino acids. The CDR3 spells CASSNEDKGLALTDTQYF. The CDR3 DNA is TGTGCCAGCAGCAACGAGGACAAGGGACTAGCGTTAACAGATACGCAGTATTTT.

CDR3 protein: CASSLLAGGYEQYF. The CDR3 DNA reads TGTGCCAGCAGCTTATTAGCGGGGGGCTACGAGCAGTACTTC. The J gene is TRBJ2-7, the V gene TRBV7-2; 10 positions match TRBD2. Germline trimming cut 2 bases from V and 3 bases from J; bases unmatched to any gene: 1. The CDR3 totals 14 residues. Germline V gives CDR1 SGHTA, CDR2 FQGNSA.

This chain links TRBV5-1 with TRBJ2-5; TRBD1 matches at 7 bases. This CDR3 comprises 13 residues. V gave up 4 bases and J gave up 2 bases; unmatched junction bases: 2. Looked up from germline, CDR1 is SGHRS and CDR2 is YFSETQ. The CDR3, as DNA: TGCGCCAGCAGCCGGGGACAGCAAGAGACCCAGTACTTC. This sequence encodes CASSRGQQETQYF.

The chain has TRBV6-4 and TRBJ2-5; possible D gene TRBD1, 6 bases. This CDR3 comprises 15 residues. Trimming stripped 5 bases from V and 5 bases from J, with 18 bases between. Germline V gives CDR1 MRHNA, CDR2 SNTAGT. The DNA of the CDR3 is TGTGCCAGCAGTCCGGGGACAAATGAGGTGGAGACCCAGTACTTC. Translated, it gives CASSPGTNEVETQYF.

The chain combines TRBV4-3 with TRBJ1-1, with D possibly TRBD1 on 5 matching bases. This CDR3 contains 13 residues. Germline CDR1 LGHNA, CDR2 YSLEER. Trimming cost V 0 bases and J 8 bases, with 10 bases left between them. CDR3 sequence reads: CASSQEYRLEAFF. The CDR3 DNA reads TGCGCCAGCAGCCAAGAATACAGGCTCGAAGCTTTCTTT.

The chain recombines TRBV10-3 with TRBJ2-5, with 7 bases aligning to TRBD1. This CDR3 is built from 15 residues. The germline CDR1 and CDR2 sequences are ENHRY and SYGVKD. The ends lost 1 base at V and 1 base at J; junction bases unmatched: 3. The CDR3 DNA reads TGTGCCATCAGTGAGTGGCCAGGGGGCCAAGAGACCCAGTACTTC. It is translated as CAISEWPGGQETQYF.